This T cell receptor beta chain was captured by sequencing in a study of blood T cell repertoires in COVID-19 (dated by TCRdb to about 2020). For the study in its entirety: Samples covering the acute and convalescent phases of COVID-19 were provided by collaborators in the United States, Italy and Spain. Subjects who had been exposed to COVID-19, were actively infected with it, or had recovered from it provided the deeply sampled blood TCRbeta repertoires that made up the dataset. The sample metadata nearly always contained a de-identified subject ID, COVID-19 status, age in years and sex. The prospective study material was composed of cDNA or gDNA derived from T cells, B-cell-depleted T cells, or PBMCs. The repertoires were released in a freely available public database meant as a resource for research on the immune response to SARS-CoV-2. Samples were obtained from the ongoing ImmuneRACE study (first 160 participants) and from 1,000 to 1,500 subjects provided by 6 global collaborators. Where available, HLA class I and class II types were taken from metadata supplied by the sample provider and were not determined by assay-based typing. Findings and caveats that apply to the study as a whole: The quantity of clinical and demographic metadata differed by source and by participant and was supplied without curation.

V is shortened by 0 bases, J by 7 bases, and the region joining them spans 23 bases. The germline V gene (reference sequence) gives CDR1 as LGHDT and CDR2 as YNNKEL. Counted from cysteine to phenylalanine, this CDR3 has 18 amino acids. Left in the record is the CDR3 DNA by itself, 54 bases read in frame from the first base. TCRbeta CDR3 regions were amplified from genomic DNA by means of the immunoSEQ Assay, a bias-controlled multiplex PCR. Per the authors' processing: Within the assay, amplification of reference gene primers was used to estimate how many nucleated cells each sample contained. To quantify the absolute abundance of each unique TCRbeta CDR3 rearrangement, sequence reads were collapsed and filtered. For each sample, productive Simpson clonality was calculated as the square root of Simpson's diversity index over productive rearrangements. TCRdb carries this immuneACCESS record with in-frame sequences only. Its versions omit some clonotypes, under half of them owing to an unresolved V gene in the studies checked, with the rest unexplained. Clonal size and the V and J genes are those of that table, whereas D and trimming came from the DNA. The sample table lists more than 200,000 clones, 85% to 90% of them with a count of one. The top ten clonotypes cover 3.5% to 4.5% of the sample.

In the prospective study, participants were about 18 to 95 years old, resided in approximately 25 geographic areas of the United States, and were enrolled through a virtual design. To assign participants to cohorts, the prospective study relied on clinical history that participants themselves reported in a screening survey and a study questionnaire. ImmuneRACE Cohort 3 recovered participants were defined by two consecutive negative NP/OP PCR tests, healthcare professional clearance, or symptom resolution. Mobile phlebotomists in the prospective study collected whole blood, serum and a nasopharyngeal or oropharyngeal swab from every participant. Additional blood draws and questionnaires over an approximately 2-month period could optionally be provided by prospective study participants. Blood samples from the prospective study were shipped frozen or at room temperature prior to DNA extraction. A remark on this clone: Its antigen is unknown. No much larger clone is present one base from it, and per-base qualities are unavailable.

The rearranged chain carries TRBV3-1 (or the pseudogene TRBV3-2) and TRBJ2-3; a tentative D match to TRBD2 spans 5 bases. This clonotype was obtained from a woman aged 25 to 45 who had recovered from COVID-19. Material: PBMCs or T cells enriched from blood (not recorded which). The nucleotides read TGTGCCAGCAGCCAAGATGGCAGAACCACCCTCGGGATGTATACGCAGTATTTT. It codes for CASSQDGRTTLGMYTQYF.